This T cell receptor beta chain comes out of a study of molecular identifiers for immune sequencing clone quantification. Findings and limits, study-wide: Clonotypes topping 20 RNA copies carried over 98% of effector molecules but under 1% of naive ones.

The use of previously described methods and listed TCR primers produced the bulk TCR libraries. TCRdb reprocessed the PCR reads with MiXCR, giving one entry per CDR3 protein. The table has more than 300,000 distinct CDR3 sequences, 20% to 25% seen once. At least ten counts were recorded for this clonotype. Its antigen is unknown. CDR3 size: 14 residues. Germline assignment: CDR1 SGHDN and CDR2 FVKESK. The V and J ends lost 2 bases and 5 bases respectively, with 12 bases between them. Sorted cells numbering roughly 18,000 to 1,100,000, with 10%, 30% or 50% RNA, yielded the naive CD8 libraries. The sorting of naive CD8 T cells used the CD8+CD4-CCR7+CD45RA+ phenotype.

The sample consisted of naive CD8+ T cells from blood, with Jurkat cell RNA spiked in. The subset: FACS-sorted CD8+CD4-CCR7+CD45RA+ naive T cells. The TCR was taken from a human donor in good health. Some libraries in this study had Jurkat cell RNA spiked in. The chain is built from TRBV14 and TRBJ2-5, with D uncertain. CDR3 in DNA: TGTGCCAGCAGCCAATGGTATCCGGGCGAGACCCAGTACTTC. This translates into CASSQWYPGETQYF.